The T cell receptor beta chain under discussion was sequenced for a study of cytomegalovirus exposure and HLA in healthy donors. In its sample, this clone was seen a few times. The PCR employed 60 Vbeta primers together with 13 Jbeta primers. The data were produced by immunoSEQ multiplex PCR, yet TCRdb's version contains in-frame clones alone and is incomplete. The table lists about 140,000 clones, roughly four fifths of them singletons. CDR1 and CDR2 from the germline V gene are MGHRA and YSYEKL. The CDR3 sequence is 17 residues long. The trim removed 4 bases at V and 7 bases at J, leaving 9 bases unmatched.

The sequencing input was PBMCs. The sequence came from a man aged 35 to 55 in good health and CMV-seropositive. The chain recombines TRBV4-1 with TRBJ2-1; 14 nucleotides match TRBD2. As DNA, the CDR3 is TGCGCCAGCAGCCGCGGGACTAGCGGGGGACTCGGAAATGAGCAGTTCTTC. As protein: CASSRGTSGGLGNEQFF.